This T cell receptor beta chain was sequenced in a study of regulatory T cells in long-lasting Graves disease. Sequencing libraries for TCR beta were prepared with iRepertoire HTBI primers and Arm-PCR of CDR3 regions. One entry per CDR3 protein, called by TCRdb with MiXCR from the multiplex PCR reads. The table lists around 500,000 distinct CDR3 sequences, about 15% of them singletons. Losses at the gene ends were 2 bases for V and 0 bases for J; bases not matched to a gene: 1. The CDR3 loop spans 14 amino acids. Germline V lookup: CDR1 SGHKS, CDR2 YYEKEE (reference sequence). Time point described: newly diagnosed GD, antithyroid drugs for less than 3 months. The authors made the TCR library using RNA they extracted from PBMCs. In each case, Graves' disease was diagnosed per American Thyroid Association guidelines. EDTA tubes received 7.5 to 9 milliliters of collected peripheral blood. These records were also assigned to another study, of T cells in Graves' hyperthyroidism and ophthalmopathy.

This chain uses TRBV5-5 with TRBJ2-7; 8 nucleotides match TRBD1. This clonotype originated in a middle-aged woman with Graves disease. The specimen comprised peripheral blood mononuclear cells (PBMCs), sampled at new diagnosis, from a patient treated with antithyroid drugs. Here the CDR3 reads CASSLQGDSYEQYF. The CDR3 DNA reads TGTGCCAGCAGCTTACAGGGGGACTCCTACGAGCAGTACTTC.